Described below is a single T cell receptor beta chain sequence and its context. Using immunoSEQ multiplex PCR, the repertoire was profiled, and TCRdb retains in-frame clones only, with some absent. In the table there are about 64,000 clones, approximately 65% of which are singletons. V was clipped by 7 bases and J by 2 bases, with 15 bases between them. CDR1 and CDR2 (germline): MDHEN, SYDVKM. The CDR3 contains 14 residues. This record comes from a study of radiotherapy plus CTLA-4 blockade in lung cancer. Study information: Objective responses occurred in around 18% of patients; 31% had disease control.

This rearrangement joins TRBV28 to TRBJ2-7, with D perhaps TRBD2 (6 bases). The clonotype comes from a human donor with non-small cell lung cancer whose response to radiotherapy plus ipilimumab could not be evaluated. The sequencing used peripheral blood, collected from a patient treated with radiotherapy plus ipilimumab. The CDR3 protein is CASIGGDLPYEQYF. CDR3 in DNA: TGTGCCAGCATCGGAGGGGACCTCCCCTACGAGCAGTACTTC.